This T cell receptor (beta chain) is from a study of shared clonotypes between healthy human individuals. Findings and limits, study-wide: Naive subsets generally exceeded memory subsets in estimated richness.

Trimming removed 5 bases at V and 0 bases at J, with 9 bases between. Germline CDR1 is SGHNT and CDR2 is YENEEA. The length of the CDR3 is 14 residues. Only Caucasian adults living in Nashville, Tennessee served as donors. The authors divided CD4+ cells into CD45RA+ naive and CD45RA-negative memory subsets. In the study's own analysis: ImmunoSEQ yielded junction-only sequences lacking quality scores, so filtering differed. Sequencing used immunoSEQ multiplex PCR; TCRdb keeps in-frame clones, though not all of them. From that table come the V and J calls and clone size; the DNA was used to work out D and trimming. The sample has about 2.3 million clones; 85% to 95% are singletons. Note on this clone: What it binds is unknown.

This chain joins TRBV11-3 and TRBJ2-3; D is undetermined. The source of this sequence is a man between 18 and 35 years old in good health. Some clones in this sample may be carry-over from other donors' samples. The sequenced sample was naive CD4+ T cells from PBMCs. The subset denotes: CD45RA+ positively selected. CDR3 DNA sequence: TGTGCCAGCAGCCCGGTGACTAGCACAGATACGCAGTATTTT. Protein product: CASSPVTSTDTQYF.